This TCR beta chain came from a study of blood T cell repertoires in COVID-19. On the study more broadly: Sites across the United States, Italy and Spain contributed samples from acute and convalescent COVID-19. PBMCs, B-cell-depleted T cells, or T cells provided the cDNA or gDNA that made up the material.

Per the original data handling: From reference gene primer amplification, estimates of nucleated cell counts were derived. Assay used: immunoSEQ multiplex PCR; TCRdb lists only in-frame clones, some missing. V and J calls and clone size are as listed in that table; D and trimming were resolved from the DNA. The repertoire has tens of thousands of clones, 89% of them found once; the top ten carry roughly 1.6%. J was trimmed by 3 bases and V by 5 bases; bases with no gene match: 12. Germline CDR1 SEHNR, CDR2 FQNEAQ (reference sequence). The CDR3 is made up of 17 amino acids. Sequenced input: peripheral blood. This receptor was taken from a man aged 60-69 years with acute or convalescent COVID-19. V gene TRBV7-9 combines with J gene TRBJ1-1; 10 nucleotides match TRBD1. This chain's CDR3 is CASSQGTGAWADTEAFF. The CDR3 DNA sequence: TGTGCCAGCAGCCAGGGGACAGGGGCATGGGCGGACACTGAAGCTTTCTTT.